This T cell receptor (beta chain) came from a study of T cells in Graves' hyperthyroidism and ophthalmopathy (dated by TCRdb to about 2019). Study-level background: Peripheral blood was sampled at the time of initial diagnosis, prior to any treatment. TCR Vbeta CDR3 sequencing of approximately 140 peripheral blood samples (approximately 44 ophthalmopathy, roughly 74 hyperthyroidism and approximately 17 progressor patients) is reported in the paper. Following sampling, methimazole starting at 30 mg daily was given to hyperthyroidism patients, and high-dose intravenous methylprednisolone was given to ophthalmopathy patients. The study also compared thyroid tissue and blood T-cell repertoires from over 5 Graves' hyperthyroidism patients. Prospective prediction of ophthalmopathy was tested in an independent validation cohort of 18 to 20 hyperthyroidism patients and 17 patients who later progressed to ophthalmopathy. The roughly 91 discovery patients were randomly divided into training and test sets at a 7:3 ratio. TCR V-J signatures able to tell the groups apart were searched for in a discovery cohort of more than 90 patients, of whom roughly 42 had Graves' ophthalmopathy and 55 to 60 had stable Graves' hyperthyroidism. What the research found in general, with its limitations: No statistical method was used to set the sample size in advance, and investigators knew the group allocation. In cross-validation, a model built on a 13 V-J signature told ophthalmopathy apart from stable hyperthyroidism with approximately 90% sensitivity and roughly 83% specificity, and in testing the same model reached 80%/75%. Blood samples also contained most of the expanded thyroid clonotypes (frequency above 0.001), which suggests that blood repertoires may reflect thyroid immune responses. In validation, progression to ophthalmopathy was predicted by the model with 70.59% sensitivity and around 76% specificity, a median of 6.5 months before onset.

About this clonotype: Its target antigen remains unknown. The record has no base qualities; no much larger clone is one base away.

CDR3 length: 12 amino acids, cysteine to phenylalanine. Here the CDR3 DNA is all that survives: 36 bases in frame from base 1. The V end loses 1 base and the J end loses 6 bases, and a stretch of 7 bases separates them. CDR1 DFQATT and CDR2 SNEGSKA are derived from the germline V gene (reference sequence). Ophthalmopathy patients had moderately to severely active disease, Clinical Activity Score of at least 3, NOSPECS grade of at least 4, and duration under 3 months. The study excluded patients with uncontrolled infections, other autoimmune diseases, pregnancy or lactation. Diagnoses were established on the basis of clinical symptoms, serum thyroxine and TRAb, thyroid ultrasound, and orbital computed tomography. PBMCs were separated from roughly 10 ml of fresh peripheral blood using Ficoll-Paque density gradient centrifugation. Trizol reagent was used to extract total RNA, and RNA quality was then checked on an Agilent 2100 Bioanalyzer.

The TCR beta CDR3 regions were amplified from RNA transcripts. The first round of RT-PCR for the TCR CDR3 was performed with the HTBI primer set and the Qiagen OneStep RT-PCR kit. Libraries were constructed in a second round of multiplex PCR, after which size selection and purification were carried out. Libraries were sequenced paired-end with 100 bp reads on an Illumina HiSeq2000. On the authors' methods: Raw data were processed with SOAPnuke, discarding reads with adapters, uncalled bases, mean Phred below 15, or no exact constant-primer or identifier match. High-quality paired reads were merged using COPE v1.2.5, and each unique nucleotide sequence was defined as a clonotype. Clonotypes were aligned to IMGT TRBV, TRBD and TRBJ reference segments using MiTCR v1.1. Only V-J combinations with frequency above 0.0001, covering about 99% of repertoires, were analysed. A TCS score was defined as the ratio between F50 (clonal expansion) and ExV (chaos), using BLOSUM62-based TCRdist between CDR3 peptides within each V-J. Welch's t-statistics and random forest reduced 500 to 650 V-J features to roughly 13, which were used in a naive Bayes classifier (R e1071). TCRdb handled the public reads itself, with Q25 trimming in fastp and clone calling in MiXCR, and kept productive beta chains. Merged by CDR3 protein, the rows form single entries marked with the most common genes and DNA. TCRdb's processing, not the authors' own work, is the source of the V and J calls. The sample yields almost 500,000 distinct CDR3 sequences; roughly 22% were counted once. The ten largest clones take up less than 65% of the sample.

Sequencing used blood. The chain employs TRBV20-1 and TRBJ2-1, with no confident D gene call. This clonotype was sampled from an older woman with Graves' ophthalmopathy. The CDR3 region reads CSARATANEQFF. The nucleotides are TGCAGTGCTAGAGCGACGGCCAATGAGCAGTTCTTC.